This record covers a single TCR beta chain. Treatment described: oral pan-JAK inhibitor, 5-10 mg twice daily. This record comes from a study of CD8+ T cells in alopecia areata. Across the whole study: Tofacitinib was taken orally by treated patients, and the dose was 5 to 10 mg twice daily.

Extracted from the samples, RNA was reverse transcribed into cDNA to serve as the sequencing template. The method was immunoSEQ multiplex PCR; TCRdb's version includes in-frame clones alone and lacks a portion of them. The data hold under 110,000 clones, with about 60% observed a single time. The sequenced sample was CD8+ T cells sorted from blood, obtained at approximately week 60, from a patient treated with tofacitinib. The clonotype was recovered from a human donor with alopecia areata.

The CDR3 DNA follows: TGCAGCGTCGGGGACAGGGGTCCCTACGAGCAGTACTTC. Its protein is CSVGDRGPYEQYF. The gene calls are TRBV29-1 and TRBJ2-7, with 10 bases fitting TRBD1. V dropped 6 bases and J dropped 2; count of bases not matched to a gene: 4. From germline, CDR1 is SQVTM and CDR2 ANQGSEA. The CDR3 sequence is 13 residues long.